This T cell receptor (beta chain) was captured in a study of shared clonotypes between healthy human individuals. In the study overall: Plates per donor: three CD4 naive, three CD4 memory, two CD8 naive, one CD8 memory.

Trimming stripped 6 bases from V and 5 bases from J, with 18 bases between. This CDR3 has 15 amino acids. Germline lookup yields CDR1 SGHDT and CDR2 YYEEEE. A few counts support this clone. The method was immunoSEQ multiplex PCR; TCRdb's version includes in-frame clones alone and lacks a portion of them. This table has about 980,000 clones, roughly 72% appearing once. Sequenced input: memory CD4+ T cells sorted from blood. Subset given: CD45RA-negative fraction. The receptor was derived from a man between 18 and 29 years old in good health. The genes are TRBV5-6 and TRBJ2-1; D gene uncertain. CDR3 loop: CASTHDLGRNNEQFF. Here the CDR3 DNA reads TGTGCCAGCACACATGACTTAGGTAGGAACAATGAGCAGTTCTTC.